This T cell receptor beta chain originates from a study of early T cells in non-severe SARS-CoV-2 infection. In the study overall: Bulk RNA isolated from unsorted whole blood underwent sequencing; chains were not paired. Study conclusions and caveats: The study's VDJdb matching favored anti-spike CD8 responses and missed private and CD4 specificities.

Unique molecular identifiers were attached to individual cDNA molecules. A single record per CDR3 protein comes from TCRdb applying MiXCR to the 5' RACE reads. The repertoire holds 65,000 to 80,000 distinct CDR3 sequences, 13% seen once, with approximately 6.5% in the top ten. The CDR3 loop spans 16 amino acids. This clonotype was counted between two and nine times. Its cognate antigen is unknown. Sequencing input: whole blood. This clonotype was sampled from an adult who was a healthcare worker with PCR-confirmed SARS-CoV-2 infection or an uninfected control (not recorded which). The chain couples TRBV21-1 to TRBJ1-2; the D call in the table, TRBD1, was not verified against the DNA. TRBV21-1 is marked as a pseudogene. In nucleotides, the CDR3 is TGTGCCAGCAGAAACGGACGGGACAGGCCCGTCTATGGCTACACCTTC. This sequence encodes CASRNGRDRPVYGYTF.